This TCR beta chain was recovered during a study of identical twins. Whole-study results and caveats: The presence of invariant MAIT and iNKT cells could partly confound analyses of zero-insertion sequences.

TCRdb used MiXCR to reprocess the 5' RACE reads, holding one entry per CDR3 protein. The sample yields 1.5 million or so distinct CDR3 sequences, about 31% seen once. Details on this clonotype: Its antigen is unknown.

CDR3 length: 14 amino acids. Germline CDR1 is SGHAT and CDR2 is FQNNGV. Trimming removed 4 bases from V and 7 bases from J; junction bases left unmatched: 9. The receptor comes from a newborn girl in good health. Sequencing was carried out using cord blood. The chain links TRBV11-2 to TRBJ2-7, with TRBD2 matching 8 bases. CDR3 region: CASSSLAGNNEQYF. The CDR3 DNA is TGTGCCAGCAGCTCCTTAGCGGGAAACAATGAGCAGTACTTC.